The 17 T cell receptor beta chains in this list originate from one sample, sequenced in a study of monozygotic twins with inflammatory bowel disease. Following a re-call of the 5' RACE reads, TCRdb has one entry per CDR3 protein and lacks DNA. Its table records over 110,000 distinct CDR3 sequences. The source material was blood. These receptor sequences come from a human donor with ulcerative colitis or Crohn's disease, or a healthy co-twin of an affected twin (not recorded which).

The genes are TRBV28 and TRBJ2-2; TCRdb lists TRBD1, though no DNA is available to test this call. Per the germline V gene, CDR1 is MDHEN and CDR2 is SYDVKM. CDR3 length: 15 amino acids. CDR3 region: CASSPGTRYSGELFF.

V gene TRBV5-1 combines with J gene TRBJ2-1; TCRdb outputs TRBD1, but without DNA this stays unchecked. The germline gives CDR1 SGHRS, CDR2 YFSETQ. The CDR3 runs to 14 residues. The CDR3 loop reads CASSPTGGVNEQFF.

The chain recombines TRBV6-2 or TRBV6-3 with TRBJ1-5; TCRdb calls TRBD1, which cannot be checked without DNA. The CDR3 loop spans 16 amino acids. The germline CDR1 and CDR2 sequences are MNHEY and SVGEGT. This chain's CDR3 is CASTDLTGWSNQPQHF.

This rearrangement joins TRBV4-2 to TRBJ2-7; the TRBD2 assignment by TCRdb is unverifiable without DNA. The CDR3 consists of 18 residues. CDR1 and CDR2 (germline): LGHNA, YNFKEQ. The chain's CDR3 is CASSQGGLAGGISYEQYF.

The rearrangement joins TRBV7-2 to TRBJ2-5; the D call of TRBD1 rests on TCRdb alone, since no DNA is present to check it. This CDR3 comprises 16 residues. Germline-derived CDR1 and CDR2 are SGHTA and FQGNSA. The CDR3 here is CASSLAGTTQQETQYF.

V is TRBV7-2 and J is TRBJ1-6; no DNA is available, so the TRBD1 call from TCRdb remains unchecked. CDR3 length equals 15 residues. In germline, CDR1 is SGHTA, CDR2 FQGNSA. The CDR3 is CASSPLARNNSPLHF.

CDR3 region: CASRRTGGSGNTIYF. This rearrangement joins TRBV12-3 or TRBV12-4 to TRBJ1-3; TCRdb selects TRBD1, and the lack of DNA leaves this call unchecked. This CDR3 has 15 amino acids.

The chain is built from TRBV28 and TRBJ2-1; no DNA is available, so the TRBD1 call from TCRdb remains unchecked. This CDR3 is built from 16 residues. CDR1 is MDHEN, CDR2 SYDVKM, per germline. The CDR3 here is CASSLWGQGPYTEQFF.

The rearrangement links TRBV6-6 to TRBJ2-5; TCRdb lists TRBD1, though no DNA is available to test this call. The CDR3 covers 13 residues. The germline V gene has CDR1 MNHNY and CDR2 SVGAGI (reference sequence). Here the CDR3 reads CASRNRVRETQYF.

This chain connects TRBV5-1 to TRBJ1-5; without DNA, the TCRdb call of TRBD1 cannot be checked. This CDR3 region has 15 residues. The V gene's germline CDR1 is SGHRS and CDR2 YFSETQ. The CDR3 reads CASSLSPRGNQPQHF.

The chain's CDR3 is CASSLGQGRYNEQFF. This chain links TRBV7-2 with TRBJ2-1; TCRdb's D call of TRBD1 is untestable without DNA. CDR3 length: 15 residues. CDR1 and CDR2 from the germline V gene are SGHTA and FQGNSA.

The chain employs TRBV7-3 and TRBJ2-3; TCRdb reports TRBD1, a call that lacks DNA to check it against. The V gene's germline CDR1 is SGHTA and CDR2 FQGTGA. This CDR3 is built from 15 residues. CDR3 residues: CASSLSPGITDTQYF. Full variable domain (missing parts from reference TRBV7-3 and TRBJ2-3): GAGVSQTPSNKVTEKGKYVELRCDPISGHTALYWYRQSLGQGPEFLIYFQGTGAADDSGLPNDRFFAVRPEGSVSTLKIQRTERGDSAVYLCASSLSPGITDTQYFGPGTRLTVL.

The J gene is TRBJ2-2, the V gene TRBV10-3; TCRdb designates TRBD2, a call that cannot be tested without DNA. Per the germline V gene, CDR1 is ENHRY and CDR2 is SYGVKD. This CDR3 has 18 residues. CDR3: CAISGSSTSGGFTGELFF.

The chain uses TRBV5-1 and TRBJ2-7. The CDR3 extends over 14 amino acids. Germline loops: CDR1 SGHRS, CDR2 YFSETQ. The CDR3 sequence: CASSWDSWGYEQYF.

This sequence joins TRBV6-2 or TRBV6-3 and TRBJ2-7; TCRdb returns TRBD1, unconfirmable since there is no DNA. Germline V gene sequence: CDR1 MNHEY, CDR2 SVGEGT. The CDR3 spans 16 residues. CDR3: CASSYSHRATTYEQYF.

The J gene is TRBJ2-7, the V gene TRBV7-3; there is no DNA to check the TCRdb D call of TRBD1. The germline gives CDR1 SGHTA, CDR2 FQGTGA. The CDR3 runs to 23 residues. The CDR3 region is CASSLILSKLGQGGSQAIHEQYF.

The gene calls are TRBV5-5 and TRBJ2-7. This CDR3 spans 16 amino acids. Germline V lookup: CDR1 SGHKS, CDR2 YYEKEE (reference sequence). CDR3 sequence: CASSLVTQDLSYEQYF. Full variable domain (rest looked up from reference TRBV5-5 and TRBJ2-7): DAGVTQSPTHLIKTRGQQVTLRCSPISGHKSVSWYQQVLGQGPQFIFQYYEKEERGRGNFPDRFSARQFPNYSSELNVNALLLGDSALYLCASSLVTQDLSYEQYFGPGTRLTVT.